This T cell receptor beta chain was profiled in a study of cytomegalovirus exposure and HLA in healthy donors (dated by TCRdb to 2015 to 2018). In terms of the full investigation: The roughly 650 repertoires of the first cohort and the 110 or so validation repertoires were produced on the same platform, according to a later analysis. The study aimed to test whether cataloging public T cell receptors could reveal signatures of past pathogen exposure. In addition to the first cohort of 650 to 800 subjects, a separate validation cohort of approximately 130 different subjects was used. High-throughput TCR immunosequencing, statistical association of individual TCRs with disease status, and machine learning were combined to predict cytomegalovirus infection status.

Libraries were made using the immunoSEQ multiplex PCR assay. Processing in the source paper ran as follows. To diagnose cytomegalovirus status from the catalog of TCR beta chain sequences, a statistical classification framework was built. Entries here come from immuneACCESS through TCRdb and include only in-frame sequences with V and J called. Some clones fail to appear in such tables; in the studies checked, an unresolved V gene covers under half of the shortfall, and the cause of the remainder is unknown. For V, J and clone size, that table is used; D and trimming come from the DNA. The sample table shows about 140,000 clones, and more than 75% are seen once. Roughly 10% of the sample rests with the top ten. V loses 0 bases at its end and J loses 2 bases; junction bases beyond the gene matches: 3. The CDR3, from cysteine to phenylalanine, totals 15 residues. Just the 45-base CDR3 DNA is kept, in frame starting at base 1. As encoded in the germline V gene, CDR1 is SGDLS while CDR2 is YYNGEE.

As for this clone: Its antigen specificity is not known. The record has no base qualities; no much larger clone is one base away.

What the research found in general, with its limitations: The study gave a list of around 170 TCR beta chains associated with cytomegalovirus. A later analysis found that TCRs clustered in the first cohort also tended to co-occur in the approximately 120 validation repertoires, with 94% of cluster scores above 0. The authors suggested that the approach could potentially be generalized to other disease states and immunological phenotypes. In both the original and validation cohorts, the classifier was reported to diagnose cytomegalovirus status with high specificity and sensitivity. Across donors, most TCR sequences were observed very rarely, whereas some public TCRs were present in many individuals. All 120 or so repertoires were used to score co-occurrence in the validation cohort in a later analysis, because that analysis had no HLA typing for the cohort. A few of the identified cytomegalovirus-associated TCR beta chains were confirmed in vitro to be specific for cytomegalovirus antigens.

Donors formed part of the validation cohort, which comprised 120 subjects and was distinct from the first cohort of 550 to 850 subjects. The chain links TRBV9 with TRBJ2-7, with 9 bases matching TRBD1. The sample taken for sequencing was PBMCs. The TCR originated in a man aged 18 to 29 in good health and CMV-seropositive. The DNA sequence follows: TGTGCCAGCAGCGTAGGACAGGGGGGTACCTACGAGCAGTACTTC. It is translated as CASSVGQGGTYEQYF.